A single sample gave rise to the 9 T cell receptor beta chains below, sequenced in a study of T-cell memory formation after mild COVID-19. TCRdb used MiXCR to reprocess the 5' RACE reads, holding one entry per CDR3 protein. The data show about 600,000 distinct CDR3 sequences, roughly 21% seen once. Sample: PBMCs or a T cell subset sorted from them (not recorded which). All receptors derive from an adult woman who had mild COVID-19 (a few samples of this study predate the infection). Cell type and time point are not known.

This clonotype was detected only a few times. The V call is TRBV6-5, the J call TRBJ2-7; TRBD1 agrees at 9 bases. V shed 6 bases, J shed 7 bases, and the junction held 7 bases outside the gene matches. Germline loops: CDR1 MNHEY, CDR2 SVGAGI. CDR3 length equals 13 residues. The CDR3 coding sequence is TGTGCCAGCAGAGGACAGGGGAAAAGGGAGCAGTACTTC. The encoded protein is CASRGQGKREQYF.

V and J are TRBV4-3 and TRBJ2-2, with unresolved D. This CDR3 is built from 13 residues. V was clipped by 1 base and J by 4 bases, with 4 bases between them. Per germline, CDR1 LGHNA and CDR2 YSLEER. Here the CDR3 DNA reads TGCGCCAGCAGCCAAGTACTCACCGGGGAGCTGTTTTTT. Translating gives CASSQVLTGELFF.

CDR3 region: CASSHTGDRTDTQYF. The DNA of the CDR3 is TGCGCCAGCAGCCATACCGGGGATCGCACAGATACGCAGTATTTT. This chain uses TRBV4-3 with TRBJ2-3; tentatively, D is TRBD2 (5 bases). Per the germline V gene, CDR1 is LGHNA and CDR2 is YSLEER. This CDR3 region has 15 residues. Deletions cut 3 bases from V and 1 base from J, with 11 bases between.

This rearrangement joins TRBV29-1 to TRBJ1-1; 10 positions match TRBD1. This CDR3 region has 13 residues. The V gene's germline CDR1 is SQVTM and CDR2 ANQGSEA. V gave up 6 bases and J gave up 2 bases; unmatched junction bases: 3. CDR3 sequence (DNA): TGCAGCGTGACAGGGGGCTTAAACACTGAAGCTTTCTTT. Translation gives CSVTGGLNTEAFF.

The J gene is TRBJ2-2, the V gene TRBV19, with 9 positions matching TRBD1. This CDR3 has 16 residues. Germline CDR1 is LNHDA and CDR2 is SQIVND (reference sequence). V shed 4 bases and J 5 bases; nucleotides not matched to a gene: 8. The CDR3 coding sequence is TGTGCCAGTAGTAACACCGGGACAGGGCCAACCGGGGAGCTGTTTTTT. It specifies CASSNTGTGPTGELFF.

CDR3 sequence: CASSQGTSGREQFF. DNA of the CDR3: TGTGCCAGCAGCCAAGGGACTAGCGGTCGTGAGCAGTTCTTC. The rearrangement uses TRBV3-1 and TRBJ2-1; 10 bases are shared with TRBD2. This CDR3 spans 14 amino acids. From germline, CDR1 is LGHDT and CDR2 YNNKEL (reference sequence). V gave up 1 base and J gave up 9 bases; unmatched junction bases: 3.

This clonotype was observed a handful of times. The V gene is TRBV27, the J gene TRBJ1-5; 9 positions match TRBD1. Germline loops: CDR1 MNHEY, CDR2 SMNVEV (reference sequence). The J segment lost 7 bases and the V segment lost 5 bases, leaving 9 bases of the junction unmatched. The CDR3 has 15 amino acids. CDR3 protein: CASSRTGGVGQPQHF. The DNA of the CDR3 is TGTGCCAGCAGTCGTACAGGGGGCGTCGGACAGCCCCAGCATTTT.

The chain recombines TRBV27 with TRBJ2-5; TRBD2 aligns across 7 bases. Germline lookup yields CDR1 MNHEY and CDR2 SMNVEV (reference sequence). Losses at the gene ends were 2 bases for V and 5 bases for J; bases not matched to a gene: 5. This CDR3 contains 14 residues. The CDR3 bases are TGTGCCAGCAGTTTAATAGCGGGTGAGGAGACCCAGTACTTC. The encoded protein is CASSLIAGEETQYF.

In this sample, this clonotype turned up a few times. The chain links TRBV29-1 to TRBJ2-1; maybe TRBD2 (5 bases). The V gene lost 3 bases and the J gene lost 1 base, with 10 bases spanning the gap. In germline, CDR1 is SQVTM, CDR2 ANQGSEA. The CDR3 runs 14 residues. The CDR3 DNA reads TGCAGCGTTGAGCGGCTAGCTTCCTACAATGAGCAGTTCTTC. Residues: CSVERLASYNEQFF.